This TCR beta chain stems from a study of T cell repertoires in cytomegalovirus infection (dated by TCRdb to between 2018 and 2021). Background on the whole study: Donor HLA type was relevant to the analysis, because carriage of CMV infection together with the matching HLA type was indicated by public TCR beta signatures.

Results the study describes overall, beyond this receptor: In both this cohort and an independent 352-donor cohort, the cumulative frequency of public TCR beta family members distinguished carriers of CMV infection plus the relevant HLA type. The ex vivo response was dominated by HLA-C-restricted CMV-specific TCR beta clonotypes, which also provided the single most frequent clonotype in two of eight donors.

The germline V gene (reference sequence) sets CDR1 to LGHDT and CDR2 to YNNKEL. V was cut back by 0 bases and J by 4 bases, leaving a gap of 5 bases between them. The CDR3, cysteine through phenylalanine, is 13 amino acids long. The retained sequence is limited to the CDR3, 39 bases, with the frame set at the first base. Worth noting for this clonotype: The antigen it binds to is not known. Base qualities are missing; no much larger clone stands one base away.

Sequencing took place on an Illumina HiSeq 1500. TCRdb passed the public sequencing reads through fastp at Q25 and MiXCR, retaining productive beta sequences. Every CDR3 protein is listed once, alongside the most common genes and DNA of its rows. The sample yields 150,000 to 200,000 distinct CDR3 sequences; roughly 19% were counted once. The ten largest clones add up to just under 3% of the sample. The sequence was obtained from a human donor in good health (CMV status not recorded). Some clones in this sample may be carry-over from other donors' samples. Specimen: PBMCs. Rearrangement joined TRBV3-1 to TRBJ2-3, and TRBD1 may be the D gene, going by 5 matching bases. The DNA sequence is TGTGCCAGCAGCCAAGAGGGGCCAGATACGCAGTATTTT. Its protein reads: CASSQEGPDTQYF.